The T cell receptor (beta chain) under discussion was sequenced for a study of technical replicates of blood from a few donors. The assay was immunoSEQ multiplex PCR, and TCRdb's table has in-frame clones only and misses some. The sample consists of some 74,000 clones, around 95% of them appearing once. The CDR3 loop spans 15 amino acids. The V gene end was trimmed by 7 bases and the J gene end by 1 base; junction bases not matched to a gene: 6. Germline loops: CDR1 LNHDA, CDR2 SQIVND (reference sequence). Material: T cells isolated from PBMCs. The rearrangement links TRBV19 to TRBJ1-2; 10 bases line up with TRBD1. The source of this sequence is a human donor in good health. Here the CDR3 DNA reads TGTGCCAGTAAAAGGGGGACAGGGGTTAACTATGGCTACACCTTC. Translating it yields CASKRGTGVNYGYTF.